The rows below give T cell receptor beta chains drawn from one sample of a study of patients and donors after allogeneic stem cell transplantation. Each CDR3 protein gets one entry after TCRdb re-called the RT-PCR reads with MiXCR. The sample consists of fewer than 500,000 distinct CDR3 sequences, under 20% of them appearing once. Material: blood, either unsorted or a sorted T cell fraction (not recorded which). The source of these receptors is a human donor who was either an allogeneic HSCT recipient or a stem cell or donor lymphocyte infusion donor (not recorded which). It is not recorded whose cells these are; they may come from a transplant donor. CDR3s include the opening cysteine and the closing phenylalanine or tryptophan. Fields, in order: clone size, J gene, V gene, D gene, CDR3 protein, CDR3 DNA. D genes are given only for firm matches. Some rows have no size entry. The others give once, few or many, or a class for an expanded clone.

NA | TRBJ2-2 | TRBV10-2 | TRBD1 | CATLGRGLSGELFF | TGCGCCACCCTGGGCAGGGGGCTCTCCGGGGAGCTGTTTTTT
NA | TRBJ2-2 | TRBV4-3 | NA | CASSPGLLQVTGELFF | TGCGCCAGCAGCCCCGGACTCTTACAGGTCACCGGGGAGCTGTTTTTT
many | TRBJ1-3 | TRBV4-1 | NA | CASSGGDLTFSGNTIYF | TGCGCCAGCAGCGGAGGAGACCTTACCTTCTCTGGAAACACCATATATTTT
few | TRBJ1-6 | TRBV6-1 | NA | CASSGKRKNSPLHF | TGTGCCAGCAGTGGCAAACGGAAGAATTCACCCCTCCACTTT
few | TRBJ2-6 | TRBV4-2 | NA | CASSQEGLSSGANVLTF | TGTGCCAGCAGCCAAGAGGGCTTGAGCTCTGGGGCCAACGTCCTGACTTTC
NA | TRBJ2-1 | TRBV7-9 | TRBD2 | CASRLTSGGAGEQFF | TGTGCCAGCAGGTTGACTAGCGGGGGGGCAGGTGAGCAGTTCTTC
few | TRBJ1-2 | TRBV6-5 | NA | CASSYGTGNYGYTF | TGTGCCAGCAGTTACGGGACGGGAAACTATGGCTACACCTTC
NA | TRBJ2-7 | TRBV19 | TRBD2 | CASTTGTSGIYEQYF | TGTGCCAGTACCACCGGGACTAGCGGGATCTACGAGCAGTACTTC
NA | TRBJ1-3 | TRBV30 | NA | CARSTTLRNTIYF | TGTGCCAGGAGTACCACCTTGCGGAACACCATATATTTT
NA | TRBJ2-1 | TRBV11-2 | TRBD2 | CASSLVGSTSGPYNEQFF | TGTGCCAGCAGCTTAGTCGGCAGCACTAGCGGACCTTACAATGAGCAGTTCTTC
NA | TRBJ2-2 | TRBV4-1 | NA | CASSQEVFLTGELFF | TGCGCCAGCAGCCAAGAGGTGTTTCTTACCGGGGAGCTGTTTTTT
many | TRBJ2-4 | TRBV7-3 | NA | CASSLEPGRVKNIQYF | TGTGCCAGCAGCCTAGAACCGGGACGGGTTAAAAACATTCAGTACTTC
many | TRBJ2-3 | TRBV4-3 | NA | CASSQVGVPTDTQYF | TGCGCCAGCAGCCAAGTAGGAGTACCCACAGATACGCAGTATTTT
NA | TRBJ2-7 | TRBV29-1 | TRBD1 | CSVRDRAQVHEQYF | TGCAGCGTGAGGGACAGGGCTCAAGTCCACGAGCAGTACTTC
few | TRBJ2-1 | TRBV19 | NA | CASSPRGGGFEQFF | TGTGCCAGTAGCCCCAGGGGAGGGGGCTTTGAGCAGTTCTTC
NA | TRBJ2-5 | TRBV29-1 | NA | CSVERGQETQYF | TGCAGCGTTGAGAGGGGCCAAGAGACCCAGTACTTC
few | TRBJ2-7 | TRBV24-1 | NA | CATSDPGGDAYEQYF | TGTGCCACCAGTGACCCCGGGGGAGACGCCTACGAGCAGTACTTC
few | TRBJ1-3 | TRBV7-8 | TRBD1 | CASSIRPLAGGSGNTIYF | TGTGCCAGCAGCATTAGACCTCTGGCAGGGGGCTCTGGAAACACCATATATTTT
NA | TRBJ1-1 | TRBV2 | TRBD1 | CASRYGQGGNTEAFF | TGTGCCAGCCGATACGGACAGGGGGGGAACACTGAAGCTTTCTTT
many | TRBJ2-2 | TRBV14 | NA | CASSLMTTNTGELFF | TGTGCCAGCAGCCTCATGACTACCAACACCGGGGAGCTGTTTTTT
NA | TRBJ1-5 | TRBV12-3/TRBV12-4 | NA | CASSFGRHINQPQHF | TGTGCCAGCAGTTTTGGCCGCCACATCAATCAGCCCCAGCATTTT
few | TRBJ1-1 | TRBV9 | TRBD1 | CASSATGALNTEAFF | TGTGCCAGCAGCGCGACAGGGGCCCTGAACACTGAAGCTTTCTTT
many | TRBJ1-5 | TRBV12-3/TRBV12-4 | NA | CASSSRGLPQHF | TGTGCCAGCAGTTCCAGGGGACTGCCCCAGCATTTT
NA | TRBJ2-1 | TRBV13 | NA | CASSLAGLKYNEQFF | TGTGCCAGCAGCTTAGCGGGACTTAAGTACAATGAGCAGTTCTTC
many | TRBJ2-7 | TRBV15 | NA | CATSRNRREQYF | TGTGCCACCAGCAGAAATCGGCGCGAGCAGTACTTC
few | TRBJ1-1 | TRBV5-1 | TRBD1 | CASSLEEGAPYEAFF | TGCGCCAGCAGCTTAGAGGAGGGGGCCCCCTATGAAGCTTTCTTT
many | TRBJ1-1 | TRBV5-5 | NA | CASSLEAGVNTEAFF | TGTGCCAGCAGCTTGGAAGCAGGGGTGAACACTGAAGCTTTCTTT
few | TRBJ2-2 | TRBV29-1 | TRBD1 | CSVDWDRGAGELFF | TGCAGCGTTGACTGGGACAGGGGGGCCGGGGAGCTGTTTTTT
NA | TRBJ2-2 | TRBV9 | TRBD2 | CASSVGGLAYTGELFF | TGTGCCAGCAGCGTAGGGGGACTAGCGTACACCGGGGAGCTGTTTTTT
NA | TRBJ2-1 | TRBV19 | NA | CASSSSDSGQYNEQFF | TGTGCCAGTAGTTCCTCTGATAGCGGACAATACAATGAGCAGTTCTTC
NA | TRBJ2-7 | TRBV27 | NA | CASSLSGTGSYEQYF | TGTGCCAGCAGTTTATCGGGTACAGGCTCCTACGAGCAGTACTTC
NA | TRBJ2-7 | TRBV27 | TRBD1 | CASSRNPGQTSYEQYF | TGTGCCAGCAGTCGGAATCCGGGACAGACTTCCTACGAGCAGTACTTC
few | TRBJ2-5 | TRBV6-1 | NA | CASKIGRETQYF | TGTGCCAGCAAAATAGGGCGTGAGACCCAGTACTTC
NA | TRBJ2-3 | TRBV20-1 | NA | CSAPQRLQHTDTQYF | TGCAGTGCACCCCAGAGGCTACAACACACAGATACGCAGTATTTT
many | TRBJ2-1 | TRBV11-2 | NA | CASSLAGANNEQFF | TGTGCCAGCAGCTTAGCGGGAGCAAACAATGAGCAGTTCTTC
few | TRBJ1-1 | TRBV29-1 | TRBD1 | CSVVPRQGATEAFF | TGCAGCGTTGTCCCACGACAGGGTGCAACTGAAGCTTTCTTT
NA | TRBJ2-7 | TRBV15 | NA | CATSRVGQAVTEQYF | TGTGCCACCAGCAGAGTGGGTCAAGCCGTTACCGAGCAGTACTTC
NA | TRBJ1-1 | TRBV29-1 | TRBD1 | CSVGNRDRLMNTEAFF | TGCAGCGTTGGCAATCGGGACAGACTAATGAACACTGAAGCTTTCTTT
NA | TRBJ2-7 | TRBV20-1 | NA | CSAIPGQGANEQYF | TGCAGTGCTATACCCGGCCAGGGCGCCAACGAGCAGTACTTC
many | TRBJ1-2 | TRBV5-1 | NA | CASSLWTGVNGYTF | TGCGCCAGCAGCTTGTGGACGGGGGTTAATGGCTACACCTTC
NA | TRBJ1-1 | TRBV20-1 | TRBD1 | CSARTGGTEAFF | TGCAGTGCTCGGACAGGGGGCACTGAAGCTTTCTTT
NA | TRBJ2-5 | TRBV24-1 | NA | CATSVQGGETQYF | TGTGCCACCAGTGTCCAGGGAGGAGAGACCCAGTACTTC
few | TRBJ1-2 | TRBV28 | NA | CASHQAPYGYTF | TGTGCCAGCCACCAGGCCCCCTATGGCTACACCTTC